This TCR beta chain emerged from a study of blood T cell repertoires in COVID-19. This clone was recorded a few times. TCRdb's table, derived via immunoSEQ multiplex PCR, lists solely in-frame clones and lacks some. Altogether about 230,000 clones are present, over 80% being singletons, with the ten largest covering around 26%. This CDR3 comprises 13 residues. From germline, CDR1 is WNHNN and CDR2 SYGVQD (reference sequence). Trimming removed 8 bases from V and 8 bases from J, with 15 bases in between. This chain links TRBV10-1 with TRBJ2-2; maybe TRBD1 (5 bases). Sequenced sample: peripheral blood. The sequence derives from a man aged 40-49 years with acute or convalescent COVID-19. The DNA of the CDR3 is TGCGCCAGCGGAGTAGGGGTCAGTGGGGAGCTGTTTTTT. This gives the protein CASGVGVSGELFF.